One sample yielded the 6 T cell receptor beta chains listed below, sequenced in a study of blood T cell repertoires in COVID-19 (dated by TCRdb to the early 2020s). Receptor libraries were prepared by the immunoSEQ multiplex PCR assay. TCRdb's version of the immuneACCESS table is confined to in-frame rearrangements and falls short of the full clone set. An unresolved V gene accounts for under half of the shortfall where checked; the remainder is of unknown origin. The sample data list a few hundred thousand clones, and about four fifths of these were observed just once. Approximately 1.2% of the sample lies in the top ten. The sample consisted of peripheral blood. These receptors came from a woman in her 50s with acute or convalescent COVID-19.

V gene TRBV11-2 combines with J gene TRBJ2-7; 7 positions match TRBD2. Germline V gene data show CDR1 as SGHAT and CDR2 as FQNNGV. The junction had 2 bases not matched to a gene; V was cut back by 3 bases and J by 6 bases. CDR3 length equals 12 residues. The CDR3 spells CASSLLAAEQYF. The CDR3 nucleotides are TGTGCCAGCAGCTTGCTAGCGGCCGAGCAGTACTTC.

This clone was detected only once. The V call is TRBV19, the J call TRBJ1-4, with D hard to call. V lost 2 bases and J lost 2, with 12 bases in between. The CDR3 runs to 16 residues. In germline, CDR1 is LNHDA, CDR2 SQIVND (reference sequence). The CDR3 sequence: CASSIRGAATNEKLFF. CDR3 sequence (DNA): TGTGCCAGTAGTATACGGGGTGCGGCCACTAATGAAAAACTGTTTTTT.

This chain uses TRBV7-6 with TRBJ2-7, with unresolved D. Germline CDR1 reads SGHVS; CDR2 reads FNYEAQ. The ends were cut back, 4 bases at V and 6 bases at J, with 16 bases in the middle. This CDR3 region has 14 residues. CDR3 in amino acids: CASSSNPAIAEQYF. CDR3 DNA: TGTGCCAGCAGCTCCAACCCCGCGATCGCCGAGCAGTACTTC.

The chain links TRBV5-1 to TRBJ2-5; D gene unclear. Germline V lookup: CDR1 SGHRS, CDR2 YFSETQ. The CDR3 spans 13 residues. Trimming removed 2 bases from V and 5 bases from J, with 10 bases in between. CDR3 region: CASSLSTDETQYF. The CDR3, as DNA: TGCGCCAGCAGCTTATCCACAGACGAGACCCAGTACTTC. The variable domain in full, completed from reference TRBV5-1 and TRBJ2-5, reads KAGVTQTPRYLIKTRGQQVTLSCSPISGHRSVSWYQQTPGQGLQFLFEYFSETQRNKGNFPGRFSGRQFSNSRSEMNVSTLELGDSALYLCASSLSTDETQYFGPGTRLLVL.

The CDR3 nucleotides read TGCAGCGTTGAAGGGGTTCGGGGGACTTATGGCTACACCTTC. It is translated as CSVEGVRGTYGYTF. V gene TRBV29-1 combines with J gene TRBJ1-2, with D possibly matching TRBD1 (5 bases). The V end was cut by 1 base, the J end by 5 bases, with 14 bases between. Germline V lookup: CDR1 SQVTM, CDR2 ANQGSEA. CDR3 size: 14 residues.

The table lists this clone with a few counts. This chain joins TRBV30 and TRBJ1-1, with TRBD1 matching 8 bases. CDR1 and CDR2 from the germline V gene are GTSNPN and SVGIG (reference sequence). J was trimmed by 10 bases and V by 3 bases; bases with no gene match: 4. The CDR3 contains 11 residues. CDR3 DNA sequence: TGTGCCTGGAGGCACACAGGGGGAGCTTTCTTT. Its protein product is CAWRHTGGAFF.